This T cell receptor beta chain is from a study of metastatic and nonmetastatic thyroid tumors. MiXCR was used by TCRdb to re-call the PCR reads. The table lists 7,500 to 10,000 clones, about 40% of them singletons. Every patient was untreated before thyroid surgery. The sample comprised tumor tissue. The receptor was isolated from a female donor with papillary thyroid cancer or a benign thyroid nodule (not recorded which). Some clones in this sample may be carry-over from other donors' samples.

CDR3 sequence (DNA): TGTGCCAGCAGCTTAGAGGGGGGAAGCTACGAGCAGTACTTC. As protein: CASSLEGGSYEQYF. The rearrangement links TRBV7-9 to TRBJ2-7; D could derive from TRBD1 or TRBD2 (6 bases each). Germline loops: CDR1 SEHNR, CDR2 FQNEAQ (reference sequence). Deletions cut 1 base from V and 3 bases from J, with 10 bases between. CDR3 length: 14 residues. Looking up the rest from reference TRBV7-9 and TRBJ2-7 gives the full variable domain: DTGVSQNPRHKITKRGQNVTFRCDPISEHNRLYWYRQTLGQGPEFLTYFQNEAQLEKSRLLSDRFSAERPKGSFSTLEIQRTEQGDSAMYLCASSLEGGSYEQYFGPGTRLTVT.